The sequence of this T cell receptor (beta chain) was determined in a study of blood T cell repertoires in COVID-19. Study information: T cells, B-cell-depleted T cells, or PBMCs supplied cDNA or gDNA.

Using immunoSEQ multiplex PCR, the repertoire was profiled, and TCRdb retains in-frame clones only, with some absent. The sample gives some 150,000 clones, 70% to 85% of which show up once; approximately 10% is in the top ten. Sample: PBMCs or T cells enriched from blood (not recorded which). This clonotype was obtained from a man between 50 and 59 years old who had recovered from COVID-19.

The CDR3 is CASSVELAGGPDTGELFF. CDR3 in DNA: TGTGCCAGCAGCGTAGAACTAGCGGGGGGCCCCGACACCGGGGAGCTGTTTTTT. The rearrangement links TRBV9 to TRBJ2-2; 12 positions agree with TRBD2. Trimming took 0 bases from V and 3 from J; bases not matched to a gene: 6. The CDR3 runs to 18 residues. Germline V gives CDR1 SGDLS, CDR2 YYNGEE.